This T cell receptor beta chain was recorded in a study of OX40 agonist ivuxolimab in advanced cancers. The wider study: Hepatocellular carcinoma, melanoma, renal cell or head and neck cancer occurred in dose-escalation patients. Aged roughly 20 to 79 with a mean of around 60 years, they were 82.7% male.

Study-wide results and caveats: Dose levels from 0.1 to 3.0 mg/kg saw CD4+ and CD8+ blood T cells expand clonally by week 6.

Of note for this clone: The antigen remains unidentified.

Sequencing used immunoSEQ multiplex PCR; TCRdb keeps in-frame clones, though not all of them. The table records over 60,000 clones, approximately 80% of them present only once. This TCR was recovered from an adult with an advanced solid tumor such as melanoma, head and neck, liver or kidney cancer. The specimen comprised CD4+ or CD8+ T cells sorted from blood, sampled in a trial of the OX40 agonist ivuxolimab.

In nucleotides, the CDR3 is TGTGCCAGCAGCTTAGTCATCGGCGGGGGGACAGGGTACAAAGAGACCCAGTACTTC. Translating gives CASSLVIGGGTGYKETQYF. The chain has TRBV7-2 and TRBJ2-5; D may be TRBD1 (9 bases). Germline-derived CDR1 and CDR2 are SGHTA and FQGNSA. The CDR3 runs 19 residues. Deletions cut 1 base from V and 3 bases from J, with 24 bases between.